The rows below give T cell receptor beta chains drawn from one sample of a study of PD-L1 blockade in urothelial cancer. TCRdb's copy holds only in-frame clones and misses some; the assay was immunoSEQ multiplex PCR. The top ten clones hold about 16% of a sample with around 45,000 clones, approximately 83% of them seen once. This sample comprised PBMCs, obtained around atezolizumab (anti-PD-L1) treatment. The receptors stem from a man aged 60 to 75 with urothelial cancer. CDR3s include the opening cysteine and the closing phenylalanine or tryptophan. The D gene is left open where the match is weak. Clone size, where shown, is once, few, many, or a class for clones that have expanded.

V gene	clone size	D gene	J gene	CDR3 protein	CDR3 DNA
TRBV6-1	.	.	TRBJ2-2	CASSGTRTGELFF	TGTGCCAGCAGCGGGACTCGAACCGGGGAGCTGTTTTTT
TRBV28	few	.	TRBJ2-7	CASSFLGGRSYEQYF	TGTGCCAGCAGTTTCTTGGGGGGTCGCTCCTACGAGCAGTACTTC
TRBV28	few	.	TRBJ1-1	CASSPKRTATEAFF	TGTGCCAGCAGTCCGAAACGGACAGCCACTGAAGCTTTCTTT
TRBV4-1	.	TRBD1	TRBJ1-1	CASSQGGQGAREAFF	TGCGCCAGCAGCCAAGGTGGACAGGGGGCCCGTGAAGCTTTCTTT
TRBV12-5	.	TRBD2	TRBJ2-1	CASGFYTGTTDNEQFF	TGTGCTAGTGGTTTCTATACCGGGACTACTGACAATGAGCAGTTCTTC
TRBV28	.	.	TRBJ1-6	CASSPGGAEVSPLHF	TGTGCCAGCAGTCCGGGGGGGGCAGAAGTTTCACCCCTCCACTTT
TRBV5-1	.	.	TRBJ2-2	CASSLSSTGELFF	TGCGCCAGCAGCTTGTCCTCCACCGGGGAGCTGTTTTTT
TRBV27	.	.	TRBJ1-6	CASSLSRQGGSPLHF	TGTGCCAGCAGTTTATCGCGTCAGGGCGGTTCACCCCTCCACTTT
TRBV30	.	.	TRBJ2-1	CAWSVNRVGFF	TGTGCCTGGAGTGTTAACAGGGTTGGTTTCTTC
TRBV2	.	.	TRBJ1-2	CASRDTGMNYGYTF	TGTGCCAGCAGGGATACAGGGATGAACTATGGCTACACCTTC
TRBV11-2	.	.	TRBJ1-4	CASSNPGWRNDEKLFF	TGTGCCAGCAGCAACCCGGGGTGGAGAAACGATGAAAAACTGTTTTTT
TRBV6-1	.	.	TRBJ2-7	CASSEAVQASVPYEQYF	TGTGCCAGCAGTGAAGCTGTCCAGGCCAGTGTCCCCTACGAGCAGTACTTC
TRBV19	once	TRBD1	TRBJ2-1	CASSTQGVSYNEQFF	TGTGCCAGTAGTACACAGGGGGTGTCCTACAATGAGCAGTTCTTC
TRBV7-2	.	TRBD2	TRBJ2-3	CASSLLRGGGDTQYF	TGTGCCAGCAGCTTACTCCGTGGGGGGGGAGATACGCAGTATTTT
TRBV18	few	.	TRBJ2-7	CASSPLQDSYEQYF	TGTGCCAGCTCACCTCTACAGGATAGCTACGAGCAGTACTTC
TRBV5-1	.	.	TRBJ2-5	CASSLGGAVRQETQYF	TGCGCCAGCAGCTTGGGCGGGGCGGTTCGGCAAGAGACCCAGTACTTC
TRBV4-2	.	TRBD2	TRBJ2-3	CASSQVSGGATDTQYF	TGTGCCAGCAGCCAAGTTAGCGGGGGGGCAACAGATACGCAGTATTTT
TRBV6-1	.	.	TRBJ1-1	CASSEYVGGTEAFF	TGTGCCAGCAGTGAATATGTGGGGGGAACTGAAGCTTTCTTT
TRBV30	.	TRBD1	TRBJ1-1	CAWTTGDRGINTEAFF	TGTGCCTGGACCACGGGGGACAGGGGCATTAACACTGAAGCTTTCTTT
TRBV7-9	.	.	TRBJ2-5	CASSLGTSGQYF	TGTGCCAGCAGCTTAGGGACATCGGGCCAGTACTTC
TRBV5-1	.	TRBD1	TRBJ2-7	CASSLDPGQGDEQYF	TGCGCCAGCAGCTTGGACCCGGGACAGGGAGACGAGCAGTACTTC
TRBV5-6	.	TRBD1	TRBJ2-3	CASSVTGTDTQYF	TGTGCCAGCAGCGTGACAGGGACAGATACGCAGTATTTT
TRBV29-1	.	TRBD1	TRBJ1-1	CSVKDRGTDTEAFF	TGCAGCGTTAAGGACAGGGGTACGGACACTGAAGCTTTCTTT
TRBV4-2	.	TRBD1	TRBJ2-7	CASSPLTGGRSREQYF	TGTGCCAGCAGCCCGTTGACAGGGGGCAGGTCGCGGGAGCAGTACTTC
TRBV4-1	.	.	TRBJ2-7	CASSQERGRAYEQYF	TGCGCCAGCAGCCAAGAGCGGGGTAGAGCCTACGAGCAGTACTTC
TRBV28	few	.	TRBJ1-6	CASSLSGVQSLHF	TGTGCCAGCAGTTTATCGGGGGTCCAATCCCTCCACTTT
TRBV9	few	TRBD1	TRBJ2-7	CASSADRGPYEQYF	TGTGCCAGCAGCGCCGACAGGGGACCCTACGAGCAGTACTTC
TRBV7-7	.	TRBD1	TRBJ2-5	CASSLATGEQETQYF	TGTGCCAGCAGCTTAGCGACAGGGGAGCAAGAGACCCAGTACTTC
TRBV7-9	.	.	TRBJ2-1	CASSLVRVGVNEQFF	TGTGCCAGCAGCTTAGTGCGAGTCGGGGTCAATGAGCAGTTCTTC
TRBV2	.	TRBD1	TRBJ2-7	CASSEVDGGQGAPYEQYF	TGTGCCAGCAGTGAAGTGGATGGGGGACAGGGGGCTCCCTACGAGCAGTACTTC
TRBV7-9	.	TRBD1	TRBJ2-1	CASSFTGGIYNEQFF	TGTGCCAGCAGCTTTACAGGGGGGATCTACAATGAGCAGTTCTTC
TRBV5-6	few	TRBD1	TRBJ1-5	CASSRRTGGQQPQHF	TGTGCCAGCAGCCGTAGGACAGGGGGCCAACAGCCCCAGCATTTT
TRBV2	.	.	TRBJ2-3	CASSSLRDTQYF	TGTGCCAGCTCTTCCCTGCGGGATACGCAGTATTTT
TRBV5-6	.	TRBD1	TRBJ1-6	CASSFLGTGGQSPLHF	TGTGCCAGCAGCTTCCTCGGGACAGGGGGCCAATCACCCCTCCACTTT
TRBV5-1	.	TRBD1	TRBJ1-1	CASSAQGQGAGTEAFF	TGCGCCAGCAGCGCCCAGGGACAGGGGGCGGGAACTGAAGCTTTCTTT
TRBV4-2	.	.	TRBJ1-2	CASSRGGGYTF	TGTGCCAGCAGCCGAGGAGGGGGCTACACCTTC
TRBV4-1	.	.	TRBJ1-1	CASSQERQLMNTEAFF	TGCGCCAGCAGCCAAGAACGACAGCTCATGAACACTGAAGCTTTCTTT
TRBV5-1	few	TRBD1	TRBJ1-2	CASFWSPNQGDRGYTF	TGCGCCAGCTTTTGGTCCCCAAATCAAGGGGACAGGGGCTACACCTTC
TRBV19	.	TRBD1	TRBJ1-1	CASSRQGQDTEAFF	TGTGCCAGTAGTCGACAGGGGCAAGACACTGAAGCTTTCTTT
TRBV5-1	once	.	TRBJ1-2	CASSLTGPNYGYTF	TGCGCCAGCAGCTTGACAGGCCCTAACTATGGCTACACCTTC
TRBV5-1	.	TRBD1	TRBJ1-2	CASSPGTGGNYGYTF	TGCGCCAGCAGCCCCGGGACAGGGGGCAACTATGGCTACACCTTC
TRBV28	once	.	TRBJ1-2	CASLASTIYGYTF	TGTGCCAGCCTCGCTTCGACTATTTATGGCTACACCTTC
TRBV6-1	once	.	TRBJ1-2	CASAKGRAEYGYTF	TGTGCCAGCGCTAAGGGCAGGGCGGAGTATGGCTACACCTTC
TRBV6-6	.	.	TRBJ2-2	CASSSDWDTGELFF	TGTGCCAGCAGTTCGGACTGGGACACCGGGGAGCTGTTTTTT
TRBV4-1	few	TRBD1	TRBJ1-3	CASSQGTGADSGNTIYF	TGCGCCAGCAGCCAGGGGACAGGGGCCGACTCTGGAAACACCATATATTTT
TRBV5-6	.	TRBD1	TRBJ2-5	CASSYWTGTQETQYF	TGTGCCAGCAGCTACTGGACAGGGACCCAAGAGACCCAGTACTTC
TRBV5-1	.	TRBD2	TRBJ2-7	CASSLGSGGGYEQYF	TGCGCCAGCAGCTTGGGATCCGGGGGGGGCTACGAGCAGTACTTC
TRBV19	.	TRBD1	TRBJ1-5	CASSILGGLQPQHF	TGTGCCAGTAGTATTTTAGGGGGCCTTCAGCCCCAGCATTTT
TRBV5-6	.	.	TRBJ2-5	CASSLVQGGQETQYF	TGTGCCAGCAGCTTGGTACAGGGAGGGCAAGAGACCCAGTACTTC
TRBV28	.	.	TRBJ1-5	CASSPPGGTSNQPQHF	TGTGCCAGCAGTCCCCCTGGGGGGACTAGCAATCAGCCCCAGCATTTT
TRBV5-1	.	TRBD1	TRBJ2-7	CASSGGQGWTYEQYF	TGCGCCAGCAGCGGAGGACAGGGGTGGACCTACGAGCAGTACTTC
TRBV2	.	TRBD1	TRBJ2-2	CASRKLGQGNTGELFF	TGTGCCAGCAGAAAGTTGGGACAGGGCAACACCGGGGAGCTGTTTTTT
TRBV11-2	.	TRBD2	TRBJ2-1	CASSLIGSGGTEQFF	TGTGCCAGCAGCTTAATTGGTAGCGGGGGAACTGAGCAGTTCTTC
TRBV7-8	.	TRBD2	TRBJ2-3	CASSLAGGGSDTQYF	TGTGCCAGCAGCTTAGCGGGCGGGGGGTCAGATACGCAGTATTTT
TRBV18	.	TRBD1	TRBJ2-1	CASSSSDRSDYNEQFF	TGTGCCAGCTCATCATCGGACAGGTCTGACTACAATGAGCAGTTCTTC